This TCR beta chain emerged from a study of blood T cell repertoires in COVID-19. Whole-study context: The United States, Italy and Spain were the sources of the acute and convalescent COVID-19 samples. Sample material is recorded as cDNA or gDNA derived from T cells, B-cell-depleted T cells, or PBMCs.

Seattle enrolled patients during active infection and tracked them longitudinally. As originally analysed: Estimation of nucleated cell counts was performed using reference gene primer amplification. The data were produced by immunoSEQ multiplex PCR, yet TCRdb's version contains in-frame clones alone and is incomplete. V and J calls and clone size are those listed in that table; D and trimming were worked out from the DNA. This sample has 300,000 to 350,000 clones; 87% occur once, and the top ten carry around 10%. Trimming removed 5 bases from V and 8 bases from J, with 16 bases in between. CDR1 is MNHEY and CDR2 is SMNVEV in the germline V gene (reference sequence). The CDR3 totals 13 residues.

This chain joins TRBV27 and TRBJ2-7, with D maybe TRBD1 (6 bases). The TCR was taken from a young man with COVID-19, enrolled during active disease. The sample was peripheral blood. The CDR3 sequence: CASSVTGSRKQYF. Written as DNA, the CDR3 is TGTGCCAGCAGTGTCACAGGGAGCCGCAAGCAGTACTTC.